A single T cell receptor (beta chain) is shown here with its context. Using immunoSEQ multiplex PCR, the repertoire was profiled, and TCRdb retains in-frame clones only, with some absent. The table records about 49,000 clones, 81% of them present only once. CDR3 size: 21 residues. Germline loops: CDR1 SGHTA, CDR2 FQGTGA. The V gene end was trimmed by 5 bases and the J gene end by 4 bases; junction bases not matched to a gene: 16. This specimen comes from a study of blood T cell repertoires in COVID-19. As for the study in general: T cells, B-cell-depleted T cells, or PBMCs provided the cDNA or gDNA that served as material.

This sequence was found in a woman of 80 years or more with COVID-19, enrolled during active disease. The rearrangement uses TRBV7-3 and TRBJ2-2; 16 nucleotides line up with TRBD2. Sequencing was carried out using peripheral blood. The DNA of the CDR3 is TGTGCCAGCAGCCTATTCGCCGGGACTAGCGGGAGGGCCGGGGTCACCGGGGAGCTGTTTTTT. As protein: CASSLFAGTSGRAGVTGELFF.